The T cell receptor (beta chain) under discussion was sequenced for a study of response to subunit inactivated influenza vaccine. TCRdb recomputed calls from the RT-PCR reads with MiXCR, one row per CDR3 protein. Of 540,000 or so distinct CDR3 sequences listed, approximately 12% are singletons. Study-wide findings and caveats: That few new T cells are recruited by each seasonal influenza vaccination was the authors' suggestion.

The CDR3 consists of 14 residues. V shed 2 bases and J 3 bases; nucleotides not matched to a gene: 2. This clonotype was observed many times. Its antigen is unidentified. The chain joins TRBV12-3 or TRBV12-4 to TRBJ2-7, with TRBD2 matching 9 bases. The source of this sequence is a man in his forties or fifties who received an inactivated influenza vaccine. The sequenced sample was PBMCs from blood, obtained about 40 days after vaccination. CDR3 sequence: CASSLSAGGYEQYF. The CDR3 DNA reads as TGTGCCAGCAGTTTATCAGCGGGGGGCTACGAGCAGTACTTC.